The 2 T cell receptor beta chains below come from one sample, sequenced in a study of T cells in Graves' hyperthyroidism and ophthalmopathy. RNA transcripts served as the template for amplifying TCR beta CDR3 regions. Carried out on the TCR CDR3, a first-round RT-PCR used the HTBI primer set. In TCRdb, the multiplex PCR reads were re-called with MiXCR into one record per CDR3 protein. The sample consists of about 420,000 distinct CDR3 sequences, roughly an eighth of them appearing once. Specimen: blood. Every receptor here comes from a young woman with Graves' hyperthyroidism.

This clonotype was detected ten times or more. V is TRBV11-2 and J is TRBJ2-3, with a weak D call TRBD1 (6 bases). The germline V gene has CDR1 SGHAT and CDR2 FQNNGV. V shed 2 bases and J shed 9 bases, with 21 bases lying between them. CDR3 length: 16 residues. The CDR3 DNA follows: TGTGCCAGCAGCTTATACGCGGACAGTGTGGGAACCACGCAGTATTTT. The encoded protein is CASSLYADSVGTTQYF.

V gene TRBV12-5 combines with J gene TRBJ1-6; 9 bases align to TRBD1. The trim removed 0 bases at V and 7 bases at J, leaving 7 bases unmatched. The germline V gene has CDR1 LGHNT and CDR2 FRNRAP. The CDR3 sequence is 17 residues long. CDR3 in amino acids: CASGLVLSGTGNSPLHF. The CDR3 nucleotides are TGTGCTAGTGGTTTGGTACTCTCCGGGACAGGGAATTCACCCCTCCACTTT.